This TCR beta chain was documented in a study of T cell responses to AZD1222 COVID-19 vaccine. Germline CDR1 reads LNHDA; CDR2 reads SQIVND (reference sequence). Germline trimming cut 7 bases from V and 5 bases from J; bases unmatched to any gene: 25. The CDR3 runs to 19 residues. Sequencing used immunoSEQ multiplex PCR; TCRdb keeps in-frame clones, though not all of them. Of 90,000 to 120,000 clones in the sample, 90% to 95% were seen once. The source was peripheral blood, collected on day 0 of AZD1222 vaccination. This clonotype was obtained from an adult in good health. The chain couples TRBV19 to TRBJ1-1; TRBD1 agrees at 7 bases. The CDR3, as DNA: TGTGCCAGTAAGGCCGGGCCACGGTTCGCACAGGGGAGTGGGACTGAAGCTTTCTTT. This sequence encodes CASKAGPRFAQGSGTEAFF.